One TCR beta chain is described in this entry. Antigen specificity is unknown. The sample comes from a study of post-analysis software for immune sequencing data. In the study overall: Recorded subtypes: relapsing-remitting, secondary progressive, progressive-relapsing; some patients unannotated. Study-wide findings and caveats: When the samples were clustered directly with F measure, those that had been prepared in the same batch showed strong co-clustering. Included in a set of a few TRBV segments more frequent in patients than controls were TRBV5-6, TRBV5-1 and TRBV20-1. Relative to controls, patients with multiple sclerosis showed significantly lower normalized Chao1 diversity.

Unique molecular identifiers featured in each of the TCR beta cDNA libraries. cDNA molecules numbering 400,000 to 550,000 came from roughly 1.1 to 9.2 million T cells. TCRdb reprocessed the PCR reads via MiXCR and lists one record per CDR3 protein. The sample lists roughly 540,000 distinct CDR3 sequences, 30% to 40% occurring once. Per the germline V gene, CDR1 is MGHRA and CDR2 is YSYEKL. V lost 1 base, J lost 0 bases, and 16 bases lay in between. This CDR3 is built from 18 residues. The TCR sequence derives from a girl between 2 and 17 years old with multiple sclerosis. This sequence joins TRBV4-1 and TRBJ1-5; perhaps TRBD1 as D (6 bases). The sample taken for sequencing was blood. CDR3 DNA sequence: TGCGCCAGCAGCCAAGCTACAGGGAGGGGGTATAGCAATCAGCCCCAGCATTTT. Amino acids: CASSQATGRGYSNQPQHF.